Detailed here is one TCR beta chain. The antigen is not known. This sample is part of a study of T cell responses to AZD1222 COVID-19 vaccine. General study points: Vaccine-associated CD4 TCRs ranged over spike, dominating at 160-218 and 743-854. Most donors were white British and more were female, and clonal diversity was possibly underestimated.

Method: immunoSEQ multiplex PCR; TCRdb's copy keeps in-frame clones and lacks some. The data show approximately 120,000 clones, about 88% seen once. V was shortened by 0 bases and J by 3 bases, with 13 bases between the two germline ends. CDR1 is SGDLS and CDR2 is YYNGEE in the germline V gene. This CDR3 has 17 amino acids. Sequenced here: peripheral blood, sampled on day 0 of AZD1222 vaccination. V usage is TRBV9 and J usage is TRBJ1-6; the D is unclear. The receptor comes from an adult in good health. The CDR3 sequence is CASSVDPRTGYNSPLHF. The CDR3 nucleotides read TGTGCCAGCAGCGTAGACCCCAGAACGGGCTATAATTCACCCCTCCACTTT.